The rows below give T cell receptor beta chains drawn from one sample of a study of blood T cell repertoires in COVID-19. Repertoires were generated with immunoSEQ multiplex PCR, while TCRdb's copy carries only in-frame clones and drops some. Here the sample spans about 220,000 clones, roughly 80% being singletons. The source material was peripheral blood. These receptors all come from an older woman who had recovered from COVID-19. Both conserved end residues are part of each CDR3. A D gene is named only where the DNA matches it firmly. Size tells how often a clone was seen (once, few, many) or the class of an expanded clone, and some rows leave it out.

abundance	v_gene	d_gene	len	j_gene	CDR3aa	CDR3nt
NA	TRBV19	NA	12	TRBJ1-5	CASSIDRELQHF	TGTGCCAGTAGTATAGATCGGGAACTCCAGCATTTT
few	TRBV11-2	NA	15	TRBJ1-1	CASRQGRGRGTEAFF	TGTGCCAGCAGGCAAGGGAGGGGTAGGGGCACTGAAGCTTTCTTT
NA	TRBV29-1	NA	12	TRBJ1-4	CSVGRAGEKLFF	TGCAGCGTTGGACGTGCGGGAGAAAAACTGTTTTTT
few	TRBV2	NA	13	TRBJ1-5	CASSGRQQQPQHF	TGTGCCAGCAGTGGTAGACAGCAACAGCCCCAGCATTTT
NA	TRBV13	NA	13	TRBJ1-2	CASSPMGLGGYTF	TGTGCCAGCAGTCCCATGGGGCTGGGAGGCTACACCTTC
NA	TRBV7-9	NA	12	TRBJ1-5	CASSSRNQPQHF	TGTGCCAGCAGCTCTCGGAATCAGCCCCAGCATTTT
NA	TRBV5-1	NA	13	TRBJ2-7	CASSLGQIYEQYF	TGCGCCAGCAGCTTGGGACAGATTTACGAGCAGTACTTC
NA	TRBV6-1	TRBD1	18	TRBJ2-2	CASSEPLRNRGYTGELFF	TGTGCCAGCAGTGAACCCCTAAGGAACAGGGGGTATACCGGGGAGCTGTTTTTT
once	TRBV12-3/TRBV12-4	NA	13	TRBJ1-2	CASSFRGYYGYTF	TGTGCCAGCAGTTTTAGGGGATACTATGGCTACACCTTC
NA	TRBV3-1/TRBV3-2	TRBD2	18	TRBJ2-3	CASSRTQLAGGSTDTQYF	TGTGCCAGCAGCCGGACCCAACTAGCGGGGGGGAGCACAGATACGCAGTATTTT
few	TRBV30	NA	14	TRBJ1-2	CAWTRYSANYGYTF	TGTGCCTGGACCAGGTACTCAGCTAACTATGGCTACACCTTC